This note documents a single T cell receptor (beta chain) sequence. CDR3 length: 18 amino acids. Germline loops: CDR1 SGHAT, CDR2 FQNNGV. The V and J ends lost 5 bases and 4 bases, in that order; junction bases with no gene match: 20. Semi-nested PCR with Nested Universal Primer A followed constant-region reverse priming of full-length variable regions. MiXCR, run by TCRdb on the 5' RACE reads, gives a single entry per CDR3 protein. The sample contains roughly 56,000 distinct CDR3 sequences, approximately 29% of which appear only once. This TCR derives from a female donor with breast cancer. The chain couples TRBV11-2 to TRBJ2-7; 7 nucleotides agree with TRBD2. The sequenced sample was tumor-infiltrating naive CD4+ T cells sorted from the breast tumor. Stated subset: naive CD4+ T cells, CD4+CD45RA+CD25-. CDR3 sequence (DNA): TGTGCCAGCAGCCACTACGGGGGATCAGCGGGATCTTGGTACGAGCAGTACTTC. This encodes CASSHYGGSAGSWYEQYF.